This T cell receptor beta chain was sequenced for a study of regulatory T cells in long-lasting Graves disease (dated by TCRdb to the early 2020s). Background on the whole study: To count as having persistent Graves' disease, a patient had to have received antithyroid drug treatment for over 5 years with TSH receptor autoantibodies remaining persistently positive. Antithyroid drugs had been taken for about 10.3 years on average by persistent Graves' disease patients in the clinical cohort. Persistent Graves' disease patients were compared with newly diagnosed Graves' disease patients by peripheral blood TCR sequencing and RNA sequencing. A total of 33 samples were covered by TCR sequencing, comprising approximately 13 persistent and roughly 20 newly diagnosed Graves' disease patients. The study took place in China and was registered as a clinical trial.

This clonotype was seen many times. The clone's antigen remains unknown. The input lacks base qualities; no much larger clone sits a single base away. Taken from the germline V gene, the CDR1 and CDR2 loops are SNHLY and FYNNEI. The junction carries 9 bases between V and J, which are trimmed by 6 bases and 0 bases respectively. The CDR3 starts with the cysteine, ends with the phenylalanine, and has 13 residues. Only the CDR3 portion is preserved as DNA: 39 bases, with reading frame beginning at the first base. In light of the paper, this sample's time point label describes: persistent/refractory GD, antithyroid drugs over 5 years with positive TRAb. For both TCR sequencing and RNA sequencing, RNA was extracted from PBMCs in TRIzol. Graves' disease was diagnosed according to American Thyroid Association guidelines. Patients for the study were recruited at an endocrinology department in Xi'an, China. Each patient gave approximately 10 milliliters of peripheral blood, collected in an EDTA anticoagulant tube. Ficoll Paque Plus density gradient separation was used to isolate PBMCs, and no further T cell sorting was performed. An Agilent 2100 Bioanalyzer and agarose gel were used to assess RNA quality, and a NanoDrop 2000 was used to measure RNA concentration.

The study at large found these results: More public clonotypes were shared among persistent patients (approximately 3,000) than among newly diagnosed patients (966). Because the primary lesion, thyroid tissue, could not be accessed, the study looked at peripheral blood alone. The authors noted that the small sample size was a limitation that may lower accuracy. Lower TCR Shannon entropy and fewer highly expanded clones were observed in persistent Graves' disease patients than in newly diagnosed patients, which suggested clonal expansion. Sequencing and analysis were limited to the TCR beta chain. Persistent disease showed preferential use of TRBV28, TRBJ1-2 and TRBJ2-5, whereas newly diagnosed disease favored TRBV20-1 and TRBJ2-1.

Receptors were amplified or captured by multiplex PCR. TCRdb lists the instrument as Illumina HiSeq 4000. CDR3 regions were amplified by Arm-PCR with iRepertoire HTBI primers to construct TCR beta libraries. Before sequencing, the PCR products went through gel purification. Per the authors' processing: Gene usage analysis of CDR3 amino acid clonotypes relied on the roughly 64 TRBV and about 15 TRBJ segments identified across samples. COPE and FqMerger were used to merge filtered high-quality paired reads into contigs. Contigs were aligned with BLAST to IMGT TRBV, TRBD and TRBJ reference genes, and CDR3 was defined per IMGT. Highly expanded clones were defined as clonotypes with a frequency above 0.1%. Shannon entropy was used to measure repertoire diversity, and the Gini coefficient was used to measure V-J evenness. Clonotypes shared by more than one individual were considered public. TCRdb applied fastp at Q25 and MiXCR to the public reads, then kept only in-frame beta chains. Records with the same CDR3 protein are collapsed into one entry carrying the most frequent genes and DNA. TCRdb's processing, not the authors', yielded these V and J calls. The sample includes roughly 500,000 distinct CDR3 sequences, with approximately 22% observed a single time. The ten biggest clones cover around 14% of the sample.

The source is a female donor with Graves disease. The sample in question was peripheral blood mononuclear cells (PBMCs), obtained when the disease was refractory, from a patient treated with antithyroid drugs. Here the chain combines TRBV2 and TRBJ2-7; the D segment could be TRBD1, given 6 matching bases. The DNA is TGTGCCAGCAGAGAACAGGGCTCCTACGAGCAGTACTTC. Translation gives CASREQGSYEQYF. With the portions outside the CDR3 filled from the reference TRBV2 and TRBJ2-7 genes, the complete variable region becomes EPEVTQTPSHQVTQMGQEVILRCVPISNHLYFYWYRQILGQKVEFLVSFYNNEISEKSEIFDDQFSVERPDGSNFTLKIRSTKLEDSAMYFCASREQGSYEQYFGPGTRLTVT.